This entry describes one T cell receptor beta chain. The antigen it recognizes is unknown. With a much larger clone just one base away, this may be a read error. Amplification of TCR beta CDR3 regions was carried out from RNA transcripts. A first-round RT-PCR of the TCR CDR3 used the HTBI primer set with the Qiagen OneStep RT-PCR kit. The libraries were constructed in a second round of multiplex PCR and then size-selected and purified. The libraries were sequenced on an Illumina HiSeq2000 using paired-end 100 bp reads. On the study's bioinformatics: Raw data were processed with SOAPnuke, discarding reads with adapters, uncalled bases, mean Phred below 15, or no exact constant-primer or identifier match. High-quality paired reads were merged using COPE v1.2.5, and each unique nucleotide sequence was defined as a clonotype. MiTCR v1.1 was used to align clonotypes to the IMGT TRBV, TRBD and TRBJ reference segments. The analysis included only V-J combinations with a frequency above 0.0001, which together covered around 99% of the repertoires. A TCS score was defined as the ratio of F50 (clonal expansion) to E x V (chaos), with BLOSUM62-based TCRdist applied between CDR3 peptides within each V-J. Welch's t-statistics and random forest reduced approximately 520 V-J features to under 15, which were used in a naive Bayes classifier (R e1071). TCRdb trimmed public reads at Q25 via fastp, called clones via MiXCR and kept in-frame beta chains. Under each unique CDR3 protein, matching rows form one entry showing the most common genes and DNA. TCRdb, not the original authors, processed these V and J calls. Present in this sample are approximately 610,000 distinct CDR3 sequences, approximately 16% of which were seen just once. Together, the top ten hold under 20% of the sample.

Stable Graves' hyperthyroidism was defined as no progression to ophthalmopathy during 18 months of follow-up. Hyperthyroidism patients were aged 18 to 65 years and newly diagnosed, with disease duration of less than 2 months. Patients with uncontrolled infections, other autoimmune diseases, pregnancy or lactation were excluded. Diagnoses relied on clinical symptoms, serum thyroxine and TRAb, thyroid ultrasound and orbital computed tomography. PBMCs were separated from 10 ml of fresh peripheral blood using Ficoll-Paque density gradient centrifugation. Trizol reagent was used to extract total RNA, and RNA quality was then checked on an Agilent 2100 Bioanalyzer. This entry belongs to a study of T cells in Graves' hyperthyroidism and ophthalmopathy (dated by TCRdb to about 2019). A note on the overall study: Peripheral blood was collected at initial diagnosis, before any treatment. To identify TCR V-J signatures that set the groups apart, the researchers used a discovery cohort of 100 patients, made up of under 50 with Graves' ophthalmopathy and 57 with stable Graves' hyperthyroidism. Whether ophthalmopathy could be predicted prospectively was tested in an independent validation cohort made up of 18 to 20 hyperthyroidism patients plus 17 patients who later progressed to ophthalmopathy. The 85 to 100 discovery patients were randomly split 7:3 into training and test sets. Thyroid tissue and blood T-cell repertoires from six Graves' hyperthyroidism patients were also compared in the study. Once sampling was done, hyperthyroidism patients were given methimazole at a starting dose of 30 mg daily, whereas ophthalmopathy patients were given high-dose intravenous methylprednisolone. The paper reports TCR Vbeta CDR3 sequencing of 130 to 150 peripheral blood samples: under 45 ophthalmopathy, 75 to 80 hyperthyroidism and around 17 progressor patients. General findings and caveats noted by the study authors: Sample size was not statistically predetermined, and investigators were not blinded to group allocation. Most expanded thyroid clonotypes (frequency above 0.001) were also detected in blood, suggesting blood repertoires may reflect thyroid immune responses. During validation, the model predicted progression to ophthalmopathy a median of about 6.3 months ahead of onset, with 60% to 71% sensitivity and roughly 72% specificity. A 13 V-J signature model separated ophthalmopathy from stable hyperthyroidism, with roughly 88% sensitivity and approximately 81% specificity in cross-validation and 80%/75% in testing.

There are 15 amino acids in the CDR3, from cysteine to phenylalanine inclusive. Solely the CDR3 DNA is kept, with 45 bases framed from the first base. Taken from the germline V gene (reference sequence), the CDR1 and CDR2 loops are DFQATT and SNEGSKA. The trim is 6 bases for V and 7 bases for J, with a gap of 23 bases between the germline ends. The rearrangement joined TRBV20-1 to TRBJ2-3, with no D gene named confidently. The receptor comes from a woman younger than 30 with Graves' hyperthyroidism. Sequenced input: blood. The nucleotide sequence is TGCAGTGCAGCAAGGACCCCAGCAGTAACAAATACGCAGTATTTT. Translated, this is CSAARTPAVTNTQYF.